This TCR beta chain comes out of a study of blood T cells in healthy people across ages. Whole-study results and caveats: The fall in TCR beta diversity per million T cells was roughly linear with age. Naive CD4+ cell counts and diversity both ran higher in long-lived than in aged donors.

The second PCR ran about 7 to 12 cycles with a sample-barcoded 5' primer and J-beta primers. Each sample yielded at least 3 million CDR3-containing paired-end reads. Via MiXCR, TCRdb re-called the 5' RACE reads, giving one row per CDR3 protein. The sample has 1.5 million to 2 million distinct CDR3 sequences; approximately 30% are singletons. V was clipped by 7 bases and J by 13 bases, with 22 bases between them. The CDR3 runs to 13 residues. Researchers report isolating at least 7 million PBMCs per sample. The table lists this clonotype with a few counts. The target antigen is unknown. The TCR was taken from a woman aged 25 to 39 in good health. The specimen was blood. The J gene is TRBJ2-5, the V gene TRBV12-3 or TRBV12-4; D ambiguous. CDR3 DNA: TGTGCCAGCACCCTACGGCGGTTCGGGTCAGGGTACTTC. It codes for CASTLRRFGSGYF.